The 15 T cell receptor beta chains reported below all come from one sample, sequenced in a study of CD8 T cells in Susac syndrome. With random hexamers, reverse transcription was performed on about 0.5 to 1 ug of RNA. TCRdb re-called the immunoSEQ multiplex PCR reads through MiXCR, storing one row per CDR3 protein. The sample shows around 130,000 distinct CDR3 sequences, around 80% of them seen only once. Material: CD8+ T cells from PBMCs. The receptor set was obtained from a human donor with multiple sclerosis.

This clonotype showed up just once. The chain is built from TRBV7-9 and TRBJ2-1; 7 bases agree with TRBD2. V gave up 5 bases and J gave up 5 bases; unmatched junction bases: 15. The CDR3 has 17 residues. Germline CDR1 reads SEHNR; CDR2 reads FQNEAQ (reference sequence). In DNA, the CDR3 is TGTGCCAGCAGCCCATGGAACGGGCTAGCGGACGACAATGAGCAGTTCTTC. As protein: CASSPWNGLADDNEQFF.

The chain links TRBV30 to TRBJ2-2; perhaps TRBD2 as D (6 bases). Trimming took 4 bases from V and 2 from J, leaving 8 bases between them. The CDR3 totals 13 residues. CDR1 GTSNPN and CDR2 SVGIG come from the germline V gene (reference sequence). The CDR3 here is CAWTSVNTGELFF. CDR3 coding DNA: TGTGCCTGGACTAGCGTAAACACCGGGGAGCTGTTTTTT.

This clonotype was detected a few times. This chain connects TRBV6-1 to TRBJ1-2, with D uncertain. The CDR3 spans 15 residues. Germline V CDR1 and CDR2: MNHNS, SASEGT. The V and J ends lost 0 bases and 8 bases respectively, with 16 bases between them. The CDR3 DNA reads TGTGCCAGCAGTGAAGCGGTGACGGCCTTCGGGGGCTACACCTTC. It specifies CASSEAVTAFGGYTF.

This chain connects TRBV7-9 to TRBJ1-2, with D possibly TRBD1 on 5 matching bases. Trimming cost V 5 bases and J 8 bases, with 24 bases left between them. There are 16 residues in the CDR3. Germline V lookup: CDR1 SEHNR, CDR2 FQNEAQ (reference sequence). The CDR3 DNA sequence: TGTGCCAGCAGCCTGGGCTCGGTCAGGGCTGTATGGGGCTACACCTTC. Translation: CASSLGSVRAVWGYTF.

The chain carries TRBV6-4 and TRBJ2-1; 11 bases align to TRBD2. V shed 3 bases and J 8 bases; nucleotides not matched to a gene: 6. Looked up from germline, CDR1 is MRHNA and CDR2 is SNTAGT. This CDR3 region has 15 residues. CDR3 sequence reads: CASSDSGGAFDEQFF. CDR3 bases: TGTGCCAGCAGTGATAGCGGGGGGGCTTTCGATGAGCAGTTCTTC.

CDR3 sequence (DNA): TGTGCCAGCAGTTTATTCGGGGAGGGCCGGGACAATGAGCAGTTCTTC. It yields the protein CASSLFGEGRDNEQFF. This chain connects TRBV27 to TRBJ2-1; 7 bases match TRBD2. The V and J ends lost 1 base and 5 bases, in that order; junction bases with no gene match: 8. Germline V gene sequence: CDR1 MNHEY, CDR2 SMNVEV (reference sequence). The CDR3 has 16 amino acids.

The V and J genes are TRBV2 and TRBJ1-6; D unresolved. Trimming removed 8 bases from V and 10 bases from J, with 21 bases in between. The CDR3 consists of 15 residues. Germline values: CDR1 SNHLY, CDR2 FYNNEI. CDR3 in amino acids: CASRPPPEGPSPLHF. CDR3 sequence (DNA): TGTGCCAGCCGCCCTCCGCCCGAAGGCCCATCACCCCTCCACTTT. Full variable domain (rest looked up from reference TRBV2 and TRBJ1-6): EPEVTQTPSHQVTQMGQEVILRCVPISNHLYFYWYRQILGQKVEFLVSFYNNEISEKSEIFDDQFSVERPDGSNFTLKIRSTKLEDSAMYFCASRPPPEGPSPLHFGNGTRLTVT.

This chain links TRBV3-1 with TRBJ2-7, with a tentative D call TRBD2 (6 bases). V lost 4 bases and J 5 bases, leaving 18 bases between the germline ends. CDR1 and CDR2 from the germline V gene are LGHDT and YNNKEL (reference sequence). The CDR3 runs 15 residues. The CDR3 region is CASSPSWGGWNEQYF. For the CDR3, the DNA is TGTGCCAGCAGCCCGAGTTGGGGAGGTTGGAACGAGCAGTACTTC.

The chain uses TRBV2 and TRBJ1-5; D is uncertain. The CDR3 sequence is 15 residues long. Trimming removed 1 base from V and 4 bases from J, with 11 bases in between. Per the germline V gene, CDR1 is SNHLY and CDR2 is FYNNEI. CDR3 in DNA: TGTGCCAGCAGTGAAGAAGGAGGCTCAAATCAGCCCCAGCATTTT. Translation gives CASSEEGGSNQPQHF.

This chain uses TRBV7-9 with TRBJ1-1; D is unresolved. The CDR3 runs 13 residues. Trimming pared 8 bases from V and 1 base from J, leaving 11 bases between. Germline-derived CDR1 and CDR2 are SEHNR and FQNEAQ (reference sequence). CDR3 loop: CASSSPENTEAFF. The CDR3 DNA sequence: TGTGCCAGCTCCTCCCCTGAGAACACTGAAGCTTTCTTT.

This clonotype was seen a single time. CDR3 loop: CASSPTSGRNEQFF. CDR3 DNA: TGTGCCAGCAGTCCGACTAGCGGGAGGAATGAGCAGTTCTTC. The V gene is TRBV9, the J gene TRBJ2-1; 13 bases match TRBD2. CDR3 length: 14 amino acids. Per the germline V gene, CDR1 is SGDLS and CDR2 is YYNGEE. Germline trimming cut 5 bases from V and 7 bases from J; bases unmatched to any gene: 3.

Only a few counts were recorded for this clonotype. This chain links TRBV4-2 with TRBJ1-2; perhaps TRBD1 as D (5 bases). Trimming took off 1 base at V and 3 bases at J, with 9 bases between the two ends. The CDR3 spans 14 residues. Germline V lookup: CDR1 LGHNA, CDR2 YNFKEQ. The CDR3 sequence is CASSQGRGDYGYTF. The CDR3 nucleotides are TGTGCCAGCAGCCAAGGAAGGGGCGACTATGGCTACACCTTC.

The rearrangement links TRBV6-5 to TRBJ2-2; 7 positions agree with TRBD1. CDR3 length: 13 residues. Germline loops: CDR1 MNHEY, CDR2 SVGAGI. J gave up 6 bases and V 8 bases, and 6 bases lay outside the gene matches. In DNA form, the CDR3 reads TGTGCCAGCGGCTCACAGGGGCCCGGGGAGCTGTTTTTT. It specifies CASGSQGPGELFF.

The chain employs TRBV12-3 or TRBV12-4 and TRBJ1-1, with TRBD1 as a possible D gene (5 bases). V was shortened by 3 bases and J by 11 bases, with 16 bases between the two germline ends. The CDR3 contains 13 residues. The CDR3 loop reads CASSFHGADMAFF. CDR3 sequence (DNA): TGTGCCAGCAGTTTTCATGGGGCCGATATGGCTTTCTTT.

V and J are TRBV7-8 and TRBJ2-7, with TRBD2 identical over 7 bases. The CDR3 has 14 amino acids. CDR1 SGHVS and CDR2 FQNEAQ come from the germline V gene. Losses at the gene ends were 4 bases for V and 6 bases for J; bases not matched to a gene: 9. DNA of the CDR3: TGTGCCAGCAGCTCCGTGGGAGGGGCTCGCGAGCAGTACTTC. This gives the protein CASSSVGGAREQYF.